This is a list of T cell receptor beta chains from one sample in a study of PD-L1 blockade in urothelial cancer. Data came from immunoSEQ multiplex PCR; TCRdb stores just in-frame clones and leaves some out. The profile covers 40,000 to 45,000 clones, with roughly 82% appearing a single time and around 3.1% taken by the ten largest. Sample: PBMCs, taken around atezolizumab (anti-PD-L1) treatment. All receptors come from an older man with urothelial cancer. The CDR3 runs from the conserved cysteine through the conserved F or W.

v_call: TRBV9
j_call: TRBJ2-3
cdr3_aa: CASSSGSTDTQYF

v_call: TRBV29-1
j_call: TRBJ2-1
cdr3_aa: CSVEGPQYSYNEQFF

v_call: TRBV4-1
j_call: TRBJ1-2
cdr3_aa: CASSHPPAGKGYTF

v_call: TRBV6-1
j_call: TRBJ2-5
cdr3_aa: CASSATGGWGETQYF

v_call: TRBV5-1
j_call: TRBJ2-3
cdr3_aa: CASTGGGYTDTQYF

v_call: TRBV5-1
j_call: TRBJ1-2
cdr3_aa: CASSAQGNGYTF

v_call: TRBV5-1
j_call: TRBJ1-4
cdr3_aa: CASSLGGGNEKLFF

v_call: TRBV27
j_call: TRBJ2-7
cdr3_aa: CASKKGHEQYF

v_call: TRBV19
j_call: TRBJ1-5
cdr3_aa: CASREGASSWGMDSNQPQHF

v_call: TRBV7-2
j_call: TRBJ1-1
cdr3_aa: CATGGQMNTEAFF

v_call: TRBV5-8
j_call: TRBJ2-6
cdr3_aa: CASSFAGANVLTF

v_call: TRBV27
j_call: TRBJ1-2
cdr3_aa: CASRPTGGNYGYTF

v_call: TRBV4-2
j_call: TRBJ2-1
cdr3_aa: CASSPGGSSYNEQFF

v_call: TRBV7-3
j_call: TRBJ1-1
cdr3_aa: CASSAQGSYGVNTEAFF

v_call: TRBV19
j_call: TRBJ2-7
cdr3_aa: CASSRPNLDNEQYF

v_call: TRBV7-9
j_call: TRBJ2-5
cdr3_aa: CASSFLAGATQETQYF

v_call: TRBV6-1
j_call: TRBJ2-3
cdr3_aa: CASSPPGLVTDTQYF

v_call: TRBV11-2
j_call: TRBJ2-3
cdr3_aa: CASSYSGSSTDTQYF

v_call: TRBV6-5
j_call: TRBJ2-2
cdr3_aa: CASRTTGRGELFF

v_call: TRBV4-3
j_call: TRBJ2-3
cdr3_aa: CASSQDSGGPTDTQYF

v_call: TRBV21-1
j_call: TRBJ1-1
cdr3_aa: CASSKVRGDYTEAFF